The entry below gives a single TCR beta chain sequence along with its context. Its antigen specificity is not known. Base qualities are not recorded, but no much larger clone differs from it by a single base. Whole blood was collected in K2EDTA tubes by collaborating institutions according to the institutions' own protocols. For TCRbeta analysis, collaborators shipped samples in one of three forms: frozen whole blood, isolated PBMCs, or DNA extracted from either of those sample types. The immunoSEQ Assay, a bias-controlled multiplex PCR, was used to amplify TCRbeta CDR3 regions from genomic DNA. The original methods were these. Nucleated cell counts per sample were estimated from amplification of reference gene primers within the assay. To quantify the absolute abundance of each unique TCRbeta CDR3 rearrangement, sequence reads were collapsed and filtered. For each sample, productive Simpson clonality was calculated as the square root of Simpson's diversity index over productive rearrangements. TCRdb mirrors the immuneACCESS table, restricted to in-frame sequences. Some clones are absent from its copies; in checked studies, under half trace to an unresolved V gene, and the reason for the others is unknown. The D gene and trimming were derived from the DNA, and the V and J assignments and clone size from that table. Recorded for this sample are some 170,000 clones; around 81% of them occurred a single time. 11% of the sample comes from the top ten.

The data stem from a study of blood T cell repertoires in COVID-19 (dated by TCRdb to about 2020). A note on the overall study: The collaborator samples originated in the United States, Italy and Spain and spanned the acute and convalescent phases of COVID-19. The sample metadata nearly always contained a de-identified subject ID, COVID-19 status, age in years and sex. Subjects who had been exposed to COVID-19, were actively infected with it, or had recovered from it provided the deeply sampled blood TCRbeta repertoires that made up the dataset. HLA class I and class II types, where available, came from metadata supplied by the sample provider rather than from assay-based typing. A freely available public database, intended as a resource for researchers studying the immune response to SARS-CoV-2, is where the repertoires were released. The prospective study material was composed of cDNA or gDNA derived from T cells, B-cell-depleted T cells, or PBMCs. Samples were obtained from the ongoing ImmuneRACE study (first 160 participants) and from approximately 1,200 subjects provided by 6 global collaborators.

Unmatched junction bases come to 1, with V trimmed by 8 bases and J by 6 bases. Per the germline V gene, SNHLY is the CDR1 and FYNNEI is the CDR2. The CDR3 runs 12 amino acids, cysteine and phenylalanine included. Only the CDR3 region is kept as DNA, spanning 36 bases read in frame from base 1. The paper's findings and limits, for the study overall: Clinical and demographic metadata were provided uncurated, with the amount varying by source and participant.

The chain employs TRBV2 and TRBJ1-6, with TRBD1 identical over 7 junction bases. The clonotype originates from a man aged 55 to 69 with active or convalescent COVID-19. Sequencing was carried out using peripheral blood. The DNA sequence reads TGTGCCAGCGGGACAGCTAATTCACCCCTCCACTTT. This encodes CASGTANSPLHF.